These 23 T cell receptor beta chains were sequenced from one sample in a study of blood T cell repertoires in COVID-19. The method was immunoSEQ multiplex PCR; TCRdb's version includes in-frame clones alone and lacks a portion of them. The sample shows 200,000 to 250,000 clones, 84% of them seen only once. The sequencing sample was made of peripheral blood. These receptors originate from a man aged 50 or older with active or convalescent COVID-19.

This clone was observed a few times. The CDR3 protein is CASSEGGARAKLFF. CDR3 DNA: TGTGCCAGCAGTGAAGGTGGGGCCAGGGCCAAACTGTTTTTT. This chain uses TRBV2 with TRBJ1-4; D perhaps matches TRBD1 (5 bases). The length of the CDR3 is 14 residues. Trimming cost V 1 base and J 11 bases, with 14 bases left between them. Germline CDR1 and CDR2: SNHLY and FYNNEI.

The rearrangement links TRBV28 to TRBJ2-7, with 11 positions matching TRBD2. Germline V gives CDR1 MDHEN, CDR2 SYDVKM. This CDR3 is built from 16 residues. J lost 0 bases, V lost 4 bases, and 5 bases had no gene match. In nucleotides, the CDR3 is TGTGCCAGCAGTTATGGACTAGCGGGCCTCTCCTACGAGCAGTACTTC. It specifies CASSYGLAGLSYEQYF.

The CDR3 nucleotides are TGTGCCAGCAGTTATATCGGGGACTATGGCTACACCTTC. Encoded protein: CASSYIGDYGYTF. V is TRBV6-5 and J is TRBJ1-2; D call uncertain. Looked up from germline, CDR1 is MNHEY and CDR2 is SVGAGI. Trimming shortened V by 3 bases and J by 3 bases, and 8 bases separated the two germline ends. CDR3 size: 13 residues.

The table lists this clone with a count of one. The same CDR3 arises from other DNA sequences in this sample as well. This rearrangement joins TRBV5-1 to TRBJ2-2, with TRBD1 identical over 10 bases. CDR3 length equals 17 residues. Germline values: CDR1 SGHRS, CDR2 YFSETQ. Germline trimming cut 4 bases from V and 3 bases from J; bases unmatched to any gene: 9. The DNA for the CDR3 is TGCGCCAGCAGCGGGGGCGCCGGACAGGGGGACACCGGGGAGCTGTTTTTT. Translating it yields CASSGGAGQGDTGELFF.

V and J are TRBV4-3 and TRBJ2-3; TRBD1 might be the D (9 bases). Trimming took off 3 bases at V and 1 base at J, with 20 bases between the two ends. The CDR3 extends over 18 amino acids. CDR1 and CDR2 (germline): LGHNA, YSLEER. The CDR3 loop is CASSQATGGGGRTDTQYF. CDR3 bases: TGCGCCAGCAGCCAGGCAACAGGGGGCGGGGGGCGCACAGATACGCAGTATTTT.

This clone was detected only once. The chain's CDR3 is CASSLIGGARGETQYF. Written as DNA, the CDR3 is TGTGCCAGCAGCCTCATCGGGGGGGCTAGAGGAGAGACCCAGTACTTC. The genes are TRBV7-2 and TRBJ2-5; 8 positions agree with TRBD2. Germline values: CDR1 SGHTA, CDR2 FQGNSA. Trimming cost V 5 bases and J 4 bases; bases outside gene matches: 12. The CDR3 length is 16 residues.

This clone was counted between two and nine times. This chain joins TRBV6-1 and TRBJ1-5; no clear D gene. Germline loops: CDR1 MNHNS, CDR2 SASEGT. V lost 0 bases and J lost 5, with 11 bases in between. The CDR3 has 15 amino acids. CDR3 coding DNA: TGTGCCAGCAGTGAAGCGTTGAGGGAATATCAGCCCCAGCATTTT. Its translation is CASSEALREYQPQHF.

The rearrangement uses TRBV5-1 and TRBJ2-4, with D perhaps matching TRBD2 (5 bases). CDR3 size: 11 residues. Germline assignment: CDR1 SGHRS and CDR2 YFSETQ. The ends were cut back, 5 bases at V and 7 bases at J, with 7 bases in the middle. The CDR3 is CASSRGNIQYF. DNA of the CDR3: TGCGCCAGCAGTCGAGGGAACATTCAGTACTTC.

The chain combines TRBV9 with TRBJ2-3; TRBD1 might be the D (7 bases). V was pared by 1 base and J by 6 bases, with 12 bases between. There are 14 residues in the CDR3. The V gene's germline CDR1 is SGDLS and CDR2 YYNGEE. For the CDR3, the DNA is TGTGCCAGCAGCGTAACAGGGGCGGGGGATACGCAGTATTTT. This sequence encodes CASSVTGAGDTQYF.

To note about this clone: A read error may account for a junction end that differs from germline. The CDR3 bases are TGTGCCAGCAGCTTACTTCTAGGACTAGCGGGAGTATCACCCTTC. Translating gives CASSLLLGLAGVSPF. The rearrangement uses TRBV11-3 and TRBJ2-7; 13 bases fit TRBD2. Per the germline V gene, CDR1 is SGHNT and CDR2 is YENEEA. The CDR3 extends over 15 amino acids. Together with reference TRBV11-3 and TRBJ2-7, the CDR3 gives the full variable domain: EAGVVQSPRYKIIEKKQPVAFWCNPISGHNTLYWYLQNLGQGPELLIRYENEEAVDDSQLPKDRFSAERLKGVDSTLKIQPAELGDSAVYLCASSLLLGLAGVSPFGPGTRLTVT.

The J gene is TRBJ2-1, the V gene TRBV5-4; 8 positions agree with TRBD1. Trimming took 4 bases from V and 2 from J; bases not matched to a gene: 5. Germline-derived CDR1 and CDR2 are SGHNT and YYREEE (reference sequence). The CDR3 runs to 15 residues. As DNA, the CDR3 is TGTGCCAGCAGCACGGACAGGGCTACCTACAATGAGCAGTTCTTC. It specifies CASSTDRATYNEQFF.

This chain uses TRBV3-1 (or the pseudogene TRBV3-2) with TRBJ2-1; D may be TRBD2 (7 bases). The CDR3 contains 17 residues. Germline V gene data show CDR1 as LGHDT and CDR2 as YNNKEL (reference sequence). Trimming pared 0 bases from V and 2 bases from J, leaving 14 bases between. This chain's CDR3 is CASSQEMWEGAYNEQFF. DNA for the CDR3: TGTGCCAGCAGCCAAGAGATGTGGGAGGGGGCCTACAATGAGCAGTTCTTC.

The V gene is TRBV9, the J gene TRBJ2-3; D is unclear. Germline V gives CDR1 SGDLS, CDR2 YYNGEE. The V end was cut by 0 bases, the J end by 2 bases, with 13 bases between. The CDR3 is 16 residues long. CDR3 in DNA: TGTGCCAGCAGCGTAGGGCATTTAGCTGACACAGATACGCAGTATTTT. It yields the protein CASSVGHLADTDTQYF.

The genes are TRBV25-1 and TRBJ2-7; 7 nucleotides match TRBD1. Trimming at V came to 5 bases and at J to 3 bases, leaving 4 bases not matched to a gene. CDR1 MGHDK and CDR2 SYGVNS come from the germline V gene. The CDR3 is 13 residues long. CDR3 sequence reads: CASSLGQLYEQYF. CDR3 bases: TGTGCCAGCAGTTTGGGACAGCTCTACGAGCAGTACTTC.

The rearrangement joins TRBV2 to TRBJ2-7, with TRBD1 as a possible D gene (6 bases). The germline V gene encodes CDR1 SNHLY and CDR2 FYNNEI. This CDR3 spans 16 amino acids. Trimming took off 4 bases at V and 4 bases at J, with 20 bases between the two ends. The CDR3 reads CASSGGPGATRYEQYV. The CDR3 nucleotides are TGTGCCAGCAGTGGGGGGCCAGGGGCAACACGATACGAGCAGTACGTC.

The chain links TRBV12-3 or TRBV12-4 to TRBJ1-1; D is unresolved. Trimming cost V 6 bases and J 5 bases, with 10 bases left between them. The CDR3 totals 12 residues. The CDR3 loop reads CASRTEATEAFF. The CDR3 nucleotides are TGTGCCAGCAGGACGGAGGCAACTGAAGCTTTCTTT.

The V and J genes are TRBV18 and TRBJ2-7, with D possibly being TRBD2 (6 bases). The germline V and J ends were trimmed by 6 bases and 3 bases, with 21 bases remaining between them. Germline lookup yields CDR1 KGHSH and CDR2 LQKENI. The CDR3 has 16 amino acids. As DNA, the CDR3 is TGTGCCAGCTCCCCGGGACGCATCCGGGGGTACTACGAGCAGTACTTC. This sequence encodes CASSPGRIRGYYEQYF.

This clone was observed a single time. CDR3 loop: CASSSAPAGTGNTIYF. Here the CDR3 DNA reads TGTGCCAGCAGCTCAGCCCCCGCAGGCACTGGAAACACCATATATTTT. The chain couples TRBV4-2 to TRBJ1-3; D not resolved. There are 16 residues in the CDR3. From germline, CDR1 is LGHNA and CDR2 YNFKEQ. Deletions cut 5 bases from V and 2 bases from J, with 16 bases between.

V is TRBV7-8 and J is TRBJ1-1; D ambiguous. CDR3 size: 13 residues. CDR1 and CDR2 (germline): SGHVS, FQNEAQ. V lost 5 bases and J 1 base, leaving 8 bases between the germline ends. The DNA for the CDR3 is TGTGCCAGCAGCATTAGTAGGAACACTGAAGCTTTCTTT. Protein product: CASSISRNTEAFF.

The chain carries TRBV18 and TRBJ1-5; 7 bases are a match to TRBD1. The ends lost 3 bases at V and 2 bases at J; junction bases unmatched: 4. The CDR3 spans 15 residues. The germline CDR1 and CDR2 sequences are KGHSH and LQKENI. DNA for the CDR3: TGTGCCAGCTCACCGCAGGGGGACGGCAATCAGCCCCAGCATTTT. This codes for CASSPQGDGNQPQHF.

This clone came up a few times. V and J are TRBV6-2 or TRBV6-3 and TRBJ1-5, with 7 nucleotides matching TRBD1. The V and J ends lost 3 bases and 2 bases, in that order; junction bases with no gene match: 16. This CDR3 spans 19 amino acids. CDR1 and CDR2 from the germline V gene are MNHEY and SVGEGT. CDR3 sequence reads: CASSYFLRQGSLGNQPQHF. The CDR3 DNA sequence: TGTGCCAGCAGTTATTTCCTTAGACAGGGAAGTTTAGGCAATCAGCCCCAGCATTTT.

The chain recombines TRBV19 with TRBJ1-5, with D unresolved. Germline V CDR1 and CDR2: LNHDA, SQIVND (reference sequence). V was shortened by 5 bases and J by 0 bases, with 5 bases between the two germline ends. The CDR3 spans 13 residues. CDR3 in DNA: TGTGCCAGTAGTGCAGTTAGCAATCAGCCCCAGCATTTT. It is translated as CASSAVSNQPQHF. Based on the CDR3 plus reference TRBV19 and TRBJ1-5, the full variable domain is DGGITQSPKYLFRKEGQNVTLSCEQNLNHDAMYWYRQDPGQGLRLIYYSQIVNDFQKGDIAEGYSVSREKKESFPLTVTSAQKNPTAFYLCASSAVSNQPQHFGDGTRLSIL.

The V call is TRBV5-1, the J call TRBJ2-4; 9 nucleotides agree with TRBD1. This CDR3 has 17 residues. Germline-derived CDR1 and CDR2 are SGHRS and YFSETQ. Trimming cost V 4 bases and J 0 bases; bases outside gene matches: 8. The CDR3 DNA is TGCGCCAGCAGCCCGCTAACAGGGGGCCTAGCCAAAAACATTCAGTACTTC. This gives the protein CASSPLTGGLAKNIQYF.